A single sample is the source of the 11 T cell receptor beta chains below, sequenced in a study of blood T cell repertoires in COVID-19 (dated by TCRdb to about 2020). The library was built by means of the immunoSEQ multiplex PCR assay. In its TCRdb copy, this immuneACCESS table keeps in-frame sequences only and misses some clones. Where compared with another copy, unresolved V genes explain less than half of these, and the others have no known cause. The sample yields tens of thousands of clones; almost 90% were counted once. Of the sample, about 5% is held by the ten largest clones. The sequenced sample consisted of peripheral blood. These receptors were obtained from a woman aged 70-85 years with active COVID-19.

With respect to this clone: No DNA is shown, since the ends of the CDR3 on it are uncertain; the CDR3 is the one TCRdb lists. The chain joins TRBV28 to TRBJ2-5; TRBD1 reflects the table's D call only, with no check against the DNA. Germline V gene lookup returns CDR1 MDHEN and CDR2 SYDVKM. Both ends counted, the CDR3 spans 14 residues. This CDR3 is CASSSGQSTETQYF.

The CDR3 sequence is CASSTGVSGANVLTF. The DNA of the CDR3 is TGTGCCAGCAGTACCGGGGTGTCTGGGGCCAACGTCCTGACTTTC. This chain connects TRBV6-2 or TRBV6-3 to TRBJ2-6; possibly TRBD2 for D (5 bases). Per germline, CDR1 MNHEY and CDR2 SVGEGT. The CDR3 has 15 amino acids. V was clipped by 5 bases and J by 1 base, with 9 bases between them.

This chain connects TRBV12-3 or TRBV12-4 to TRBJ2-2; a possible D gene is TRBD1 (6 bases). CDR3 length: 13 residues. Trimming removed 4 bases at V and 4 bases at J, with 7 bases between. CDR3: CASSYRVTGELFF. CDR3 DNA: TGTGCCAGCAGTTACAGGGTCACCGGGGAGCTGTTTTTT.

This chain links TRBV7-2 with TRBJ1-3, with D possibly matching TRBD1 (5 bases). Germline loops: CDR1 SGHTA, CDR2 FQGNSA. V dropped 5 bases and J dropped 0 bases, with 14 bases sitting between them. The CDR3 loop spans 16 amino acids. CDR3 DNA sequence: TGTGCCAGCAGCGCTAGAACGGGGGTCTCTGGAAACACCATATATTTT. Its translation is CASSARTGVSGNTIYF.

The chain joins TRBV4-1 to TRBJ2-1; TRBD2 agrees at 10 bases. V was pared by 5 bases and J by 5 bases, with 9 bases of the junction left unmatched. CDR3 size: 16 residues. Germline CDR1 is MGHRA and CDR2 is YSYEKL. CDR3 coding DNA: TGCGCCAGCAGCAAACGTAGCGGGGGGCAAAACAATGAGCAGTTCTTC. As protein: CASSKRSGGQNNEQFF.

The rearrangement links TRBV9 to TRBJ1-1, with TRBD1 matching over 7 bases. Looked up from germline, CDR1 is SGDLS and CDR2 is YYNGEE. Germline trimming cut 4 bases from V and 2 bases from J; bases unmatched to any gene: 5. This CDR3 is built from 14 residues. CDR3 sequence reads: CASSLGQANTEAFF. Written as DNA, the CDR3 is TGTGCCAGCAGCCTAGGACAGGCAAACACTGAAGCTTTCTTT. The whole variable domain, filled in from reference TRBV9 and TRBJ1-1, reads DSGVTQTPKHLITATGQRVTLRCSPRSGDLSVYWYQQSLDQGLQFLIQYYNGEERAKGNILERFSAQQFPDLHSELNLSSLELGDSALYFCASSLGQANTEAFFGQGTRLTVV.

The chain couples TRBV2 to TRBJ2-1; TRBD2 agrees at 15 bases. Trimming cost V 8 bases and J 8 bases; bases outside gene matches: 4. The CDR3 has 14 residues. The V gene's germline CDR1 is SNHLY and CDR2 FYNNEI. The CDR3 DNA reads TGTGCCAGCTTGGGACTAGCGGGGGGTCATGAGCAGTTCTTC. Translated: CASLGLAGGHEQFF.

The rearrangement links TRBV4-3 to TRBJ2-5, with D uncertain. Germline V lookup: CDR1 LGHNA, CDR2 YSLEER. This CDR3 has 15 residues. The ends were cut back, 0 bases at V and 0 bases at J, with 8 bases in the middle. CDR3: CASSQDLGNQETQYF. In DNA form, the CDR3 reads TGCGCCAGCAGCCAAGATCTAGGCAACCAAGAGACCCAGTACTTC.

This rearrangement joins TRBV29-1 to TRBJ1-2, with 7 bases aligning to TRBD1. Germline CDR1 reads SQVTM; CDR2 reads ANQGSEA. The V gene end was trimmed by 8 bases and the J gene end by 4 bases; junction bases not matched to a gene: 10. The CDR3 runs 13 residues. CDR3 sequence (DNA): TGCAGCATCCTAGGGGCAGGGGGCTATGGCTACACCTTC. The encoded protein is CSILGAGGYGYTF.

This clone appeared once. The chain uses TRBV15 and TRBJ1-3; no clear D. Germline V gives CDR1 LNHNV, CDR2 YYDKDF (reference sequence). Between the trimmed V and J ends, which lost 1 base and 0 bases, there was a span of 13 bases. The CDR3 spans 17 residues. CDR3 sequence (DNA): TGTGCCACCAGCAGAGGGGGAGGCTTTAGCTCTGGAAACACCATATATTTT. Amino acid sequence: CATSRGGGFSSGNTIYF.

J is TRBJ2-6 and V is TRBV18; D might be TRBD1 (5 bases). V was shortened by 5 bases and J by 0 bases, with 11 bases between the two germline ends. CDR1 is KGHSH, CDR2 LQKENI, per germline. This CDR3 spans 16 amino acids. CDR3 amino acids: CASSSRQTSGANVLTF. The CDR3 DNA sequence: TGTGCCAGCTCATCCAGACAGACCTCTGGGGCCAACGTCCTGACTTTC.